This T cell receptor (beta chain) was obtained from a study of long-term antiretroviral therapy in people with HIV. Findings of the study overall: The study found narrower CDR3 length ranges in HIV repertoires than in controls.

The sample holds one count of this clone. The antigen is unknown. Researchers report immunoSEQ v3.0 was run at survey level. Sequencing was designed to cover about 40,000-55,000 T-cell genomes in each sample. Some clones are missing from TCRdb's copy, which holds only in-frame ones; the method was immunoSEQ multiplex PCR. Of 35,000 to 55,000 clones in the sample, 90% to 95% were seen once. J lost 5 bases, V lost 1 base, and 7 bases had no gene match. Germline values: CDR1 GTSNPN, CDR2 SVGIG (reference sequence). The CDR3 contains 17 residues. The rearrangement links TRBV30 to TRBJ2-2, with TRBD2 matching over 13 bases. This receptor was identified in a woman in her forties or fifties with HIV. Sequenced material: unsorted PBMCs, taken 3.7 years after starting antiretroviral therapy. The CDR3 sequence: CAWSARLAGGKTGELFF. The CDR3 DNA follows: TGTGCCTGGAGTGCGCGACTAGCGGGGGGAAAGACCGGGGAGCTGTTTTTT. Full variable domain (remainder filled in from reference TRBV30 and TRBJ2-2): SQTIHQWPATLVQPVGSPLSLECTVEGTSNPNLYWYRQAAGRGLQLLFYSVGIGQISSEVPQNLSASRPQDRQFILSSKKLLLSDSGFYLCAWSARLAGGKTGELFFGEGSRLTVL.